This paragraph covers one T cell receptor beta chain sequence. Its antigen is not identified. With 60 Vbeta and 13 Jbeta primers, the PCR was carried out. The data were produced by immunoSEQ multiplex PCR, yet TCRdb's version contains in-frame clones alone and is incomplete. The sample shows about 170,000 clones, about 88% of them seen only once. The sample originates from a study of cytomegalovirus exposure and HLA in healthy donors. Findings and caveats of the study: Roughly uniform sequencing depth across donors was assumed, possibly incorrectly. Based on reports, TCR beta sequences accurately predicted HLA-A and HLA-B alleles for most subjects.

After removal of 6 bases from V and 6 bases from J, the junction contained 8 bases not matched to a gene. This CDR3 comprises 15 residues. The germline CDR1 and CDR2 sequences are ENHRY and SYGVKD. The clonotype comes from a man under 40 in good health and CMV-seropositive. Sample: PBMCs. The rearrangement uses TRBV10-3 and TRBJ2-1; 10 nucleotides agree with TRBD1. The CDR3 coding sequence is TGTGCCATCAGAGCCGGGACAGGGGCCGCCAATGAGCAGTTCTTC. Amino acid sequence: CAIRAGTGAANEQFF.